This T cell receptor (beta chain) was captured by sequencing in a study of response to subunit inactivated influenza vaccine. This CDR3 contains 14 residues. Germline lookup yields CDR1 LNHDA and CDR2 SQIVND (reference sequence). V was cut by 4 bases and J by 3 bases, with 13 bases left in between. With regard to this clonotype: What it binds is not known.

Broader study findings: After each seasonal influenza vaccination, few new T cells are recruited, the authors suggested.

TCRdb independently ran MiXCR on the RT-PCR reads; one entry per CDR3 protein. The sample has roughly 630,000 distinct CDR3 sequences, about 15% seen once; the top ten hold about 7.6%. The chain uses TRBV19 and TRBJ2-7; D may be TRBD2 (6 bases). The sample consisted of PBMCs from blood, taken less than 15 days before vaccination. This receptor was taken from a man aged 50 to 59 who received an inactivated influenza vaccine. CDR3 DNA: TGTGCCAGTAGTAGGCGGGAAGGATACTACGAGCAGTACTTC. Protein sequence: CASSRREGYYEQYF. Supplemented by reference TRBV19 and TRBJ2-7, the full variable domain reads DGGITQSPKYLFRKEGQNVTLSCEQNLNHDAMYWYRQDPGQGLRLIYYSQIVNDFQKGDIAEGYSVSREKKESFPLTVTSAQKNPTAFYLCASSRREGYYEQYFGPGTRLTVT.